Listed below are T cell receptor beta chains from one sample, sequenced in a study of CD8 T cells in Susac syndrome. TCRdb independently ran MiXCR on the immunoSEQ multiplex PCR reads; one entry per CDR3 protein. The sample lists about 160,000 distinct CDR3 sequences, 80% to 95% occurring once. Sequenced sample: CD4+ T cells from PBMCs. Receptors originate from a human donor in good health. Each CDR3 is given with its conserved first and last residue. A D gene is named only where the DNA matches it firmly. Only some rows state a clone size, as once, few, many or a class for expanded clones.

CDR3aa: CASRGTSGDTDTQYF; CDR3nt: TGTGCCAGCAGGGGGACTAGCGGGGATACAGATACGCAGTATTTT; v_gene: TRBV6-5; abundance: -; j_gene: TRBJ2-3; d_gene: TRBD2
CDR3aa: CASSLGGGTLTNEQFF; CDR3nt: TGTGCCAGCAGCTTAGGAGGGGGGACCCTTACAAATGAGCAGTTCTTC; v_gene: TRBV7-2; abundance: -; j_gene: TRBJ2-1; d_gene: -
CDR3aa: CASSPSGGGARSTDTQYF; CDR3nt: TGTGCCAGCAGCCCCTCGGGCGGGGGGGCCCGGAGCACAGATACGCAGTATTTT; v_gene: TRBV7-9; abundance: -; j_gene: TRBJ2-3; d_gene: TRBD2
CDR3aa: CASSSTRYGYTF; CDR3nt: TGTGCCAGCAGCTCGACACGATATGGCTACACCTTC; v_gene: TRBV3-1; abundance: -; j_gene: TRBJ1-2; d_gene: -
CDR3aa: CASSFSGGGGQETQYF; CDR3nt: TGTGCCAGCAGCTTCAGCGGCGGGGGGGGCCAAGAGACCCAGTACTTC; v_gene: TRBV5-6; abundance: -; j_gene: TRBJ2-5; d_gene: TRBD2
CDR3aa: CSVAPGGTEAFF; CDR3nt: TGCAGCGTTGCGCCGGGAGGTACTGAAGCTTTCTTT; v_gene: TRBV29-1; abundance: -; j_gene: TRBJ1-1; d_gene: -
CDR3aa: CASSRRDSFGGYTF; CDR3nt: TGTGCCAGCAGCCGCCGGGACAGCTTTGGGGGCTACACCTTC; v_gene: TRBV13; abundance: once; j_gene: TRBJ1-2; d_gene: TRBD1
CDR3aa: CASRTGGADYGYTF; CDR3nt: TGTGCCAGTAGGACAGGGGGCGCGGACTATGGCTACACCTTC; v_gene: TRBV19; abundance: -; j_gene: TRBJ1-2; d_gene: TRBD1
CDR3aa: CASSLTGDTQYF; CDR3nt: TGTGCCAGCAGTTTGACAGGGGATACGCAGTATTTT; v_gene: TRBV6-5; abundance: -; j_gene: TRBJ2-3; d_gene: TRBD1
CDR3aa: CASSAPQGSGYTF; CDR3nt: TGTGCCAGCAGTGCTCCACAGGGGAGCGGCTACACCTTC; v_gene: TRBV6-6; abundance: -; j_gene: TRBJ1-2; d_gene: TRBD1
CDR3aa: CASSRLAGYNEQFF; CDR3nt: TGTGCCAGCAGCCGACTAGCGGGGTACAATGAGCAGTTCTTC; v_gene: TRBV7-9; abundance: -; j_gene: TRBJ2-1; d_gene: TRBD2
CDR3aa: CASSSGYEQYF; CDR3nt: TGTGCCAGTAGTTCAGGCTACGAGCAGTACTTC; v_gene: TRBV19; abundance: -; j_gene: TRBJ2-7; d_gene: -
CDR3aa: CASSPTTAGYNEQFF; CDR3nt: TGTGCCAGCTCACCAACCACAGCTGGGTACAATGAGCAGTTCTTC; v_gene: TRBV18; abundance: -; j_gene: TRBJ2-1; d_gene: -
CDR3aa: CASSQDAGRGQPQHF; CDR3nt: TGTGCCAGCAGCCAAGACGCAGGGAGGGGGCAGCCCCAGCATTTT; v_gene: TRBV3-1; abundance: -; j_gene: TRBJ1-5; d_gene: -
CDR3aa: CAISARAAGDGTGELFF; CDR3nt: TGTGCCATCAGTGCCCGAGCAGCGGGGGACGGGACCGGGGAGCTGTTTTTT; v_gene: TRBV10-3; abundance: -; j_gene: TRBJ2-2; d_gene: TRBD2
CDR3aa: CASSVGQGGYTF; CDR3nt: TGTGCCAGCAGCGTAGGACAGGGTGGCTACACCTTC; v_gene: TRBV9; abundance: -; j_gene: TRBJ1-2; d_gene: TRBD1
CDR3aa: CASKKGWYSNQPQHF; CDR3nt: TGTGCCAGTAAGAAGGGGTGGTATAGCAATCAGCCCCAGCATTTT; v_gene: TRBV19; abundance: -; j_gene: TRBJ1-5; d_gene: -
CDR3aa: CASSFLWDEQYF; CDR3nt: TGTGCCAGCAGCTTTCTCTGGGACGAGCAGTACTTC; v_gene: TRBV7-2; abundance: -; j_gene: TRBJ2-7; d_gene: -
CDR3aa: CASSEGRGETQYF; CDR3nt: TGTGCCAGCAGTGAGGGGCGGGGGGAGACCCAGTACTTC; v_gene: TRBV2; abundance: -; j_gene: TRBJ2-5; d_gene: TRBD2
CDR3aa: CASSPVTDTQYF; CDR3nt: TGTGCCAGCAGCCCAGTCACAGATACGCAGTATTTT; v_gene: TRBV7-9; abundance: -; j_gene: TRBJ2-3; d_gene: -
CDR3aa: CASSPGLQMGEQFF; CDR3nt: TGTGCCAGCTCACCTGGACTACAAATGGGTGAGCAGTTCTTC; v_gene: TRBV18; abundance: -; j_gene: TRBJ2-1; d_gene: -
CDR3aa: CASSQDGGGEQYF; CDR3nt: TGTGCCAGCAGCCAAGATGGTGGCGGCGAGCAGTACTTC; v_gene: TRBV3-1; abundance: once; j_gene: TRBJ2-7; d_gene: -
CDR3aa: CSVEGGGYEQYF; CDR3nt: TGCAGCGTTGAAGGCGGCGGCTACGAGCAGTACTTC; v_gene: TRBV29-1; abundance: -; j_gene: TRBJ2-7; d_gene: -
CDR3aa: CASSLNGPAGGETQYF; CDR3nt: TGCGCCAGCAGCTTGAACGGCCCGGCCGGGGGAGAGACCCAGTACTTC; v_gene: TRBV5-1; abundance: few; j_gene: TRBJ2-5; d_gene: -
CDR3aa: CSSIRLMNTEAFF; CDR3nt: TGCAGCTCGATCCGACTCATGAACACTGAAGCTTTCTTT; v_gene: TRBV29-1; abundance: -; j_gene: TRBJ1-1; d_gene: -
CDR3aa: CASSVALNNEQFF; CDR3nt: TGTGCCAGCAGCGTAGCCCTGAACAATGAGCAGTTCTTC; v_gene: TRBV9; abundance: -; j_gene: TRBJ2-1; d_gene: -
CDR3aa: CASSRDRGTYGYTF; CDR3nt: TGTGCCAGCAGCCGCGACAGGGGAACCTATGGCTACACCTTC; v_gene: TRBV6-5; abundance: -; j_gene: TRBJ1-2; d_gene: TRBD1
CDR3aa: CASSLGRSRTQYF; CDR3nt: TGTGCCAGCAGTCTGGGACGTTCACGGACCCAGTACTTC; v_gene: TRBV12-3/TRBV12-4; abundance: -; j_gene: TRBJ2-5; d_gene: -
CDR3aa: CASSESPARLTEAFF; CDR3nt: TGTGCCAGCAGTGAATCCCCAGCTCGCCTAACTGAAGCTTTCTTT; v_gene: TRBV25-1; abundance: -; j_gene: TRBJ1-1; d_gene: -
CDR3aa: CASSWGKWDLDEQFF; CDR3nt: TGCGCCAGCAGCTGGGGGAAATGGGACCTGGATGAGCAGTTCTTC; v_gene: TRBV5-1; abundance: -; j_gene: TRBJ2-1; d_gene: -
CDR3aa: CASGTLAGTGPSGNTIYF; CDR3nt: TGTGCCAGCGGGACCCTCGCCGGGACAGGGCCCTCTGGAAACACCATATATTTT; v_gene: TRBV6-1; abundance: once; j_gene: TRBJ1-3; d_gene: TRBD1
CDR3aa: CASSDRGDYGYTF; CDR3nt: TGTGCCAGCAGCGACAGGGGGGACTATGGCTACACCTTC; v_gene: TRBV9; abundance: -; j_gene: TRBJ1-2; d_gene: TRBD1
CDR3aa: CASRGPIQGFGEKLFF; CDR3nt: TGTGCCAGTCGGGGTCCGATTCAGGGATTTGGAGAAAAACTGTTTTTT; v_gene: TRBV12-3/TRBV12-4; abundance: -; j_gene: TRBJ1-4; d_gene: -
CDR3aa: CASYSGITNTGELFF; CDR3nt: TGTGCCAGCTACTCCGGGATCACGAACACCGGGGAGCTGTTTTTT; v_gene: TRBV10-3; abundance: -; j_gene: TRBJ2-2; d_gene: -
CDR3aa: CSVRTGGSYEQYF; CDR3nt: TGCAGCGTCCGGACAGGGGGGTCCTACGAGCAGTACTTC; v_gene: TRBV29-1; abundance: -; j_gene: TRBJ2-7; d_gene: TRBD1
CDR3aa: CASSTHPDRDRDYEQYF; CDR3nt: TGCGCCAGCAGTACACACCCCGACCGGGACAGGGACTACGAGCAGTACTTC; v_gene: TRBV23-1; abundance: -; j_gene: TRBJ2-7; d_gene: TRBD1
CDR3aa: CASSTPGGVSEQYF; CDR3nt: TGTGCCAGCAGCACCCCGGGGGGGGTGAGCGAGCAGTACTTC; v_gene: TRBV7-2; abundance: -; j_gene: TRBJ2-7; d_gene: TRBD2
CDR3aa: CSVLRRGTGELFF; CDR3nt: TGCAGCGTCCTCCGAAGGGGCACCGGGGAGCTGTTTTTT; v_gene: TRBV29-1; abundance: -; j_gene: TRBJ2-2; d_gene: -
CDR3aa: CASSAGGSGQAPLHF; CDR3nt: -; v_gene: TRBV7-2; abundance: -; j_gene: TRBJ1-6; d_gene: -
CDR3aa: CAITPLEGGEQYF; CDR3nt: TGTGCCATCACTCCACTGGAGGGTGGGGAGCAGTACTTC; v_gene: TRBV10-3; abundance: -; j_gene: TRBJ2-7; d_gene: -
CDR3aa: CASSLSLYEQYF; CDR3nt: TGTGCCAGCAGTTTGTCTCTGTACGAGCAGTACTTC; v_gene: TRBV28; abundance: few; j_gene: TRBJ2-7; d_gene: -
CDR3aa: CASSHDSHREKLFF; CDR3nt: TGTGCCAGCAGCCATGACAGTCATCGGGAAAAACTGTTTTTT; v_gene: TRBV3-1; abundance: once; j_gene: TRBJ1-4; d_gene: -
CDR3aa: CATSRTGTNYEQYF; CDR3nt: TGTGCCACCAGCAGGACCGGGACAAACTACGAGCAGTACTTC; v_gene: TRBV15; abundance: -; j_gene: TRBJ2-7; d_gene: -
CDR3aa: CSARVVRVETQYF; CDR3nt: TGCAGTGCTAGAGTCGTCAGGGTAGAGACCCAGTACTTC; v_gene: TRBV20-1; abundance: -; j_gene: TRBJ2-5; d_gene: -